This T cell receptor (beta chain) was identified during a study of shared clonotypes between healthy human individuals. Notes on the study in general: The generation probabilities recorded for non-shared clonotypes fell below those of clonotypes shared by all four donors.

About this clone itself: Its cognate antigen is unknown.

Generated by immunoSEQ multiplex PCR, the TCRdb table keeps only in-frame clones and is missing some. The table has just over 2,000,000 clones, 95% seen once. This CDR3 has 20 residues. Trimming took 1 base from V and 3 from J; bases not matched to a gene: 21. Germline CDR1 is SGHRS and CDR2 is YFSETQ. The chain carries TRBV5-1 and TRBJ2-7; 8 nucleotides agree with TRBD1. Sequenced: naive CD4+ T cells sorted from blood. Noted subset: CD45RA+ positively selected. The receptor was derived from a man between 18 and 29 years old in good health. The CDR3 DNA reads TGCGCCAGCAGCTTGACAGCACCGACAGGGGTTAGCGCGAGGATCTACGAGCAGTACTTC. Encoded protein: CASSLTAPTGVSARIYEQYF.